These T cell receptor beta chains were read from a single sample in a study of blood T cell repertoires in COVID-19. TCRdb's copy holds only in-frame clones and misses some; the assay was immunoSEQ multiplex PCR. The sample lists roughly 330,000 clones, approximately 89% occurring once. The source material was PBMCs or T cells enriched from blood (not recorded which). Receptors originate from a woman between 25 and 40 years old who had recovered from COVID-19. CDR3s include the opening cysteine and the closing phenylalanine or tryptophan. D genes are given only for firm matches. Only some rows state a clone size, as once, few, many or a class for expanded clones.

clone size: .
D gene: TRBD1
V gene: TRBV5-1
J gene: TRBJ1-6
CDR3 DNA: TGCGCCAGCAGCTTGGAACCGGGACAGGGGAATTCACCCCTCCACTTT
CDR3 protein: CASSLEPGQGNSPLHF

clone size: .
D gene: TRBD2
V gene: TRBV12-3/TRBV12-4
J gene: TRBJ2-1
CDR3 DNA: TGTGCCAGCAGCGGGGGGACGTACAATGAGCAGTTCTTC
CDR3 protein: CASSGGTYNEQFF

clone size: .
D gene: TRBD1
V gene: TRBV2
J gene: TRBJ1-2
CDR3 DNA: TGTGCCAGCAGGGACAGGGCGAACTATGGCTACACCTTC
CDR3 protein: CASRDRANYGYTF

clone size: .
D gene: TRBD1
V gene: TRBV7-2
J gene: TRBJ2-6
CDR3 DNA: TGTGCCAGCAGACATTCCGGACAGGGGATTCCTGGGGCCAACGTCCTGACTTTC
CDR3 protein: CASRHSGQGIPGANVLTF

clone size: .
D gene: .
V gene: TRBV5-1
J gene: TRBJ2-7
CDR3 DNA: TGCGCCAGCAGCTTTGGAGGTCTTATGTACGAGCAGTACTTC
CDR3 protein: CASSFGGLMYEQYF

clone size: few
D gene: .
V gene: TRBV19
J gene: TRBJ2-3
CDR3 DNA: TGTGCCAGTAGTATAGTCCCGGGGGGCACAGATACGCAGTATTTT
CDR3 protein: CASSIVPGGTDTQYF

clone size: .
D gene: .
V gene: TRBV5-1
J gene: TRBJ2-7
CDR3 DNA: TGCGCCAGCAGCCCAGCCTTAAATGCGGGGGAGCAGTACTTC
CDR3 protein: CASSPALNAGEQYF

clone size: .
D gene: .
V gene: TRBV7-8
J gene: TRBJ1-2
CDR3 DNA: TGTGCCAGCAGCATCCTAGGGGGGGGCCCGACTGATGGCTACACCTTC
CDR3 protein: CASSILGGGPTDGYTF

clone size: few
D gene: TRBD2
V gene: TRBV5-4
J gene: TRBJ2-7
CDR3 DNA: TGTGCCAGCAGCTTGCGGCTAGCGGGAACCTACGAGCAGTACTTC
CDR3 protein: CASSLRLAGTYEQYF

clone size: .
D gene: .
V gene: TRBV5-1
J gene: TRBJ1-2
CDR3 DNA: TGCGCCAGCAGGCGGGACGGCGACTATGGCTACACCTTC
CDR3 protein: CASRRDGDYGYTF

clone size: .
D gene: .
V gene: TRBV6-5
J gene: TRBJ1-1
CDR3 DNA: TGTGCCAGCAGTTACCAGGAGAACACTGAAGCTTTCTTT
CDR3 protein: CASSYQENTEAFF

clone size: .
D gene: TRBD2
V gene: TRBV5-5
J gene: TRBJ2-5
CDR3 DNA: TGTGCCAGCAGCACCCCGACTAGCGGGGAAGAGACCCAGTACTTC
CDR3 protein: CASSTPTSGEETQYF

clone size: .
D gene: .
V gene: TRBV4-3
J gene: TRBJ1-6
CDR3 DNA: TGCGCCAGCAGCCAAGAAGTTCCCCCCAGGTCCTATAATTCACCCCTCCACTTT
CDR3 protein: CASSQEVPPRSYNSPLHF

clone size: .
D gene: TRBD1
V gene: TRBV15
J gene: TRBJ1-2
CDR3 DNA: TGTGCCACCAGCAGAGAGGGACAGGGGGCGCAGAACTATGGCTACACCTTC
CDR3 protein: CATSREGQGAQNYGYTF

clone size: .
D gene: TRBD1
V gene: TRBV5-1
J gene: TRBJ2-5
CDR3 DNA: TGCGCCAGCAGCGCTTCAGGGGGCCGGCAGACCCAGTACTTC
CDR3 protein: CASSASGGRQTQYF

clone size: .
D gene: TRBD1
V gene: TRBV6-5
J gene: TRBJ2-4
CDR3 DNA: TGTGCCAGCAGTCCGGACAGGGATGAGAACATTCAGTACTTC
CDR3 protein: CASSPDRDENIQYF

clone size: .
D gene: .
V gene: TRBV10-2
J gene: TRBJ1-6
CDR3 DNA: TGCGCCAGCAGTGAAGGGGGGGATGGTTCACCCCTCCACTTT
CDR3 protein: CASSEGGDGSPLHF

clone size: once
D gene: .
V gene: TRBV25-1
J gene: TRBJ2-7
CDR3 DNA: TGTGCCAGCAGTCCAGAAAACTACTACGAGCAGTACTTC
CDR3 protein: CASSPENYYEQYF

clone size: .
D gene: .
V gene: TRBV25-1
J gene: TRBJ1-6
CDR3 DNA: TGTGCCAGCAGTCAGGGCAACTATAATTCACCCCTCCACTTT
CDR3 protein: CASSQGNYNSPLHF

clone size: .
D gene: TRBD1
V gene: TRBV28
J gene: TRBJ1-1
CDR3 DNA: TGTGCCAGCAGCCCCACTGGACAGGGCGGCACTGAAGCTTTCTTT
CDR3 protein: CASSPTGQGGTEAFF

clone size: .
D gene: TRBD1
V gene: TRBV2
J gene: TRBJ1-1
CDR3 DNA: TGTGCCAGCAGTTCGGACAGGCGAAGGACTGAAGCTTTCTTT
CDR3 protein: CASSSDRRRTEAFF

clone size: once
D gene: TRBD1
V gene: TRBV28
J gene: TRBJ2-1
CDR3 DNA: TGTGCCAGCAGCCACAGGGGGAGTAATGAGCAGTTCTTC
CDR3 protein: CASSHRGSNEQFF

clone size: .
D gene: TRBD1
V gene: TRBV19
J gene: TRBJ2-3
CDR3 DNA: TGTGCCAGTAGTACAACCGGGACAGGTGGAATGGATACGCAGTATTTT
CDR3 protein: CASSTTGTGGMDTQYF

clone size: .
D gene: .
V gene: TRBV4-1
J gene: TRBJ1-6
CDR3 DNA: TGCGCCAGCAGCCAAGATCCGCCAGGGTCACCCCTCCACTTT
CDR3 protein: CASSQDPPGSPLHF

clone size: .
D gene: .
V gene: TRBV7-9
J gene: TRBJ1-4
CDR3 DNA: TGTGCCAGCAGCAAAGGGGACATAACTAATGAAAAACTGTTTTTT
CDR3 protein: CASSKGDITNEKLFF

clone size: .
D gene: TRBD1
V gene: TRBV7-3
J gene: TRBJ2-3
CDR3 DNA: TGTGCCAGCAGCTCCCGGAGAGTCCAGGGGGATGTAGATACGCAGTATTTT
CDR3 protein: CASSSRRVQGDVDTQYF

clone size: .
D gene: TRBD1
V gene: TRBV23-1
J gene: TRBJ1-2
CDR3 DNA: TGCGCCAGCAGTCCGGGACAGCTCATTCTCTATGGCTACACCTTC
CDR3 protein: CASSPGQLILYGYTF

clone size: .
D gene: TRBD2
V gene: TRBV7-2
J gene: TRBJ2-3
CDR3 DNA: TGTGCCAGCAGCTCTGTAGCGGGGGGATCGGCAGATACGCAGTATTTT
CDR3 protein: CASSSVAGGSADTQYF

clone size: .
D gene: .
V gene: TRBV7-8
J gene: TRBJ1-4
CDR3 DNA: TGTGCCAGCAGCTTAGACCCGTCCGGGCGGGGGCGTCGAGGAGAAAAACTGTTTTTT
CDR3 protein: CASSLDPSGRGRRGEKLFF

clone size: .
D gene: TRBD2
V gene: TRBV4-1
J gene: TRBJ2-7
CDR3 DNA: TGCGCCAGCAGCCAAAGCAGGGCGGGGGAGTCCTACGAGCAGTACTTC
CDR3 protein: CASSQSRAGESYEQYF

clone size: .
D gene: TRBD1
V gene: TRBV2
J gene: TRBJ1-6
CDR3 DNA: TGTGCCAGTCTGACAGGGAGCTCCTATAATTCACCCCTCCACTTT
CDR3 protein: CASLTGSSYNSPLHF

clone size: once
D gene: .
V gene: TRBV7-8
J gene: TRBJ1-5
CDR3 DNA: TGTGCCAGCAGCTCCGGGACTGGCAATCAGCCCCAGCATTTT
CDR3 protein: CASSSGTGNQPQHF

clone size: .
D gene: .
V gene: TRBV5-1
J gene: TRBJ2-5
CDR3 DNA: TGCGCCAGCAGCTCCGAGGGGACTGGGGGAGAGACCCAGTACTTC
CDR3 protein: CASSSEGTGGETQYF

clone size: .
D gene: .
V gene: TRBV13
J gene: TRBJ1-2
CDR3 DNA: TGTGCCAGCAGCTTAGGGCGGCAGGGTGATGGCGGCTACACCTTC
CDR3 protein: CASSLGRQGDGGYTF

clone size: .
D gene: .
V gene: TRBV11-3
J gene: TRBJ1-1
CDR3 DNA: TGTGCCAGCAGCTTTTCAGCAGGGGAAGCTTTCTTT
CDR3 protein: CASSFSAGEAFF

clone size: .
D gene: .
V gene: TRBV7-2
J gene: TRBJ1-2
CDR3 DNA: TGTGCCAGCAGCTTTAGAACTATTAACTATGGCTACACCTTC
CDR3 protein: CASSFRTINYGYTF

clone size: .
D gene: .
V gene: TRBV5-1
J gene: TRBJ1-1
CDR3 DNA: TGCGCCAGCAGCGGGATCGCAGGGGAAGAAGCTTTCTTT
CDR3 protein: CASSGIAGEEAFF

clone size: .
D gene: .
V gene: TRBV29-1
J gene: TRBJ1-1
CDR3 DNA: TGCAGCGTTGAATGGGGCTTCGCCATGAACACTGAAGCTTTCTTT
CDR3 protein: CSVEWGFAMNTEAFF

clone size: .
D gene: TRBD1
V gene: TRBV27
J gene: TRBJ1-6
CDR3 DNA: TGTGCCAGCAGATCCCGGGACAGGGTGTCTTCACCCCTCCACTTT
CDR3 protein: CASRSRDRVSSPLHF

clone size: .
D gene: TRBD2
V gene: TRBV6-2/TRBV6-3
J gene: TRBJ2-1
CDR3 DNA: TGTGCCAGCAGTTTCCGGAGCGGGAACTACAATGAGCAGTTCTTC
CDR3 protein: CASSFRSGNYNEQFF

clone size: .
D gene: .
V gene: TRBV4-3
J gene: TRBJ1-6
CDR3 DNA: TGCGCCAGCAGCCAAGATGGGGCAATAACCCATAATTCACCCCTCCACTTT
CDR3 protein: CASSQDGAITHNSPLHF

clone size: .
D gene: .
V gene: TRBV4-1
J gene: TRBJ1-1
CDR3 DNA: TGCGCCAGCAGCCAAGCCCAGTATGTCCACACTGAAGCTTTCTTT
CDR3 protein: CASSQAQYVHTEAFF

clone size: .
D gene: TRBD1
V gene: TRBV10-3
J gene: TRBJ2-7
CDR3 DNA: TGTGCCATCAGCCCCGGGACAGGGGGGGACGAGCAGTACTTC
CDR3 protein: CAISPGTGGDEQYF